This TCR beta chain was documented in a study of blood T cells in healthy people across ages. Whole-study findings and limits: PBMCs that were unsorted prevented a conclusive naive versus antigen-experienced comparison. Both naive CD4+ cell counts and diversity were greater in long-lived donors than in aged donors.

Concerning this clonotype: Its target is not known.

Using a J-beta primer mix together with a sample-barcoded 5' primer, a second PCR was run for roughly 6 to 12 cycles. MiXCR, applied by TCRdb to the 5' RACE reads, yields one record per CDR3 protein. The sample includes about 1,600,000 distinct CDR3 sequences, approximately 38% of them seen just once. Each donor was a healthy Caucasian individual from Russia, aged about 6 to 100. J was trimmed by 4 bases and V by 4 bases; bases with no gene match: 5. The CDR3 runs to 16 residues. CDR1 and CDR2 from the germline V gene are SGHRS and YFSETQ. The receptor comes from a woman between 18 and 29 years old in good health. The V and J genes are TRBV5-1 and TRBJ2-1; the match to TRBD2 covers 13 bases. Material for sequencing was blood. The CDR3 reads CASSLQLAGGYNEQFF. The CDR3 bases are TGCGCCAGCAGCCTCCAACTAGCGGGAGGGTACAATGAGCAGTTCTTC.